This T cell receptor beta chain emerged from a study of OX40 agonist ivuxolimab in advanced cancers. For the study in its entirety: The costimulatory receptor OX40 (CD134) was targeted by ivuxolimab, a fully human IgG2 agonistic monoclonal antibody. Intravenous ivuxolimab was administered to patients every 2 weeks at six dose levels: 0.01, 0.1, 0.3, 1.5, 3 and 10 mg/kg. Of the approximately 53 patients in dose escalation, 19 had hepatocellular carcinoma, about 15 had melanoma, 9 had renal cell carcinoma and 9 had head and neck cancer. In the dose-escalation cohort, 75% to 90% of patients were male, and the mean age was approximately 60 years with a range of about 20 to 79. Patients were allowed to have had prior anti-PD-1, anti-PD-L1 or anti-CTLA-4 therapy, and 40% of the dose-escalation patients had been treated with checkpoint inhibitors. Three dose-escalation patients achieved partial responses, one with hepatocellular carcinoma and two with cutaneous melanoma. Peripheral TCRbeta sequencing aimed to test whether ivuxolimab altered TCR sequence diversity and caused clonal T-cell expansion. The paper describes the monotherapy dose-escalation part (N = 52 patients) of the phase I trial of ivuxolimab.

The trial excluded patients who had a history of autoimmune disease or who were on systemic immunosuppression. Peripheral blood for TCR sequencing was drawn from every dose cohort at baseline, at cycle 4 day 1 and at cycle 7 day 1. Samples came from an open-label, multicenter, first-in-human phase I dose-escalation trial of ivuxolimab. The trial enrolled adults with locally advanced or metastatic head and neck squamous cell, hepatocellular, melanoma or renal cell carcinoma. Before TCR sequencing, CD4+ and CD8+ T cells were separately sorted from peripheral blood. To sequence the TCRbeta CDR3 region, genomic DNA was isolated from the sorted cells. The immunoSEQ Assay was used for sequencing of TCRbeta CDR3 regions. Held by TCRdb, this immuneACCESS table contains in-frame sequences only and omits some clones. Under half of the omission traces to an unresolved V gene where checked; the cause of the rest is unknown. The sample contains 15,000 to 16,000 clones, about three quarters of them found a single time. The ten largest clonotypes hold 41% of the sample.

For this chain, trimming is 6 bases at the V end and 14 bases at the J end, and the number of junction bases without a gene match is 17. Taken from the germline V gene, the CDR1 and CDR2 loops are WSHSY and SAAADI. The CDR3 spans 14 residues, from the cysteine through the phenylalanine. CDR3 DNA only is kept here, 42 bases in frame from base 1. Points on this clone: Its antigen remains unidentified. No base qualities exist here, and no much larger clone lies one base off it.

The study at large found these results: After ivuxolimab, more expanded clones were found on average in CD8+ T cells than in CD4+ T cells. Partial responders in the 0.1-3.0 mg/kg groups had among the lowest normalized peripheral clonal expansion, especially among CD8+ T cells. At doses from 0.1 to 3.0 mg/kg, clonal expansion was seen in both CD4+ and CD8+ blood T cells between baseline and week 6. Antigen specificity was not determined for the clonally expanded peripheral T cells. Low levels of normalized T-cell clonal expansion were also shown by some nonresponding patients.

The chain joins TRBV10-2 to TRBJ1-2, with TRBD1 identical over 8 junction bases. The sequence was collected from an adult with an advanced solid tumor such as melanoma, head and neck, liver or kidney cancer. The material sequenced was CD4+ or CD8+ T cells sorted from blood, taken in a trial of the OX40 agonist ivuxolimab. The bases read TGCGCCAGCAGCAAGTTCAGCGACAGGGGAGCAGAAACCTTC. Translation gives CASSKFSDRGAETF.